The rows below give T cell receptor beta chains drawn from one sample of a study of regulatory T cells in long-lasting Graves disease. TCRdb ran MiXCR on the multiplex PCR reads and lists one entry per CDR3 protein. Of about 540,000 distinct CDR3 sequences detected, about 14% appear once; the ten largest clones hold 10%. This sample also belongs to another study, concerning T cells in Graves' hyperthyroidism and ophthalmopathy.

The material sequenced was peripheral blood mononuclear cells (PBMCs), taken at new diagnosis, from a patient treated with antithyroid drugs. The receptor set was obtained from a man between 25 and 39 years old with Graves disease. CDR3s include the opening cysteine and the closing phenylalanine or tryptophan. The D gene is left open where the match is weak. Where a row states a size, it is once, few, many or the class of an expanded clone; other rows omit it.

V gene	clone size	D gene	CDR3 length	J gene	CDR3 DNA	CDR3 protein
TRBV29-1	many	TRBD1	13	TRBJ1-1	TGCAGCGTTGTAGGGACAGGGGACACTGAAGCTTTCTTT	CSVVGTGDTEAFF
TRBV12-3/TRBV12-4	many	.	11	TRBJ1-5	TGTGCCAGCAGCCGAATCGGGCCCCAGCATTTT	CASSRIGPQHF
TRBV6-5	many	TRBD1	16	TRBJ2-5	TGTGCCAGCAGTTACTCAACCCCCGGGACAGGAGAGACCCAGTACTTC	CASSYSTPGTGETQYF
TRBV19	few	TRBD2	14	TRBJ2-1	TGTGCCAGCGGGACTAGCGGGACGGAGAATGAGCAGTTCTTC	CASGTSGTENEQFF
TRBV18	many	.	13	TRBJ2-1	TGTGCCAGCTCACCCCGCGAATGGCATGAGCAGTTCTTC	CASSPREWHEQFF
TRBV20-1	.	TRBD2	16	TRBJ2-1	TGCAGTGCTAGATTCACTAGCGGGAGGACCTACAATGAGCAGTTCTTC	CSARFTSGRTYNEQFF
TRBV6-1	many	.	15	TRBJ1-1	TGTGCCAGCAGTCCTCCGGGACATCGGAACACTGAAGCTTTCTTT	CASSPPGHRNTEAFF
TRBV27	many	.	15	TRBJ2-7	TGTGCCAGCAGTCGGAAGACAAGTCTTTCGCACGAGCAGTACTTC	CASSRKTSLSHEQYF
TRBV19	few	TRBD1	15	TRBJ1-1	TGTGCCAGTAGAGGGACAGGGGAAGTGGAGACTGAAGCTTTCTTT	CASRGTGEVETEAFF
TRBV6-2/TRBV6-3	.	.	16	TRBJ1-5	TGTGCCAGCAGTTACTCGAGGGACACCCGCGGACAGCCCCAGCATTTT	CASSYSRDTRGQPQHF
TRBV6-2/TRBV6-3	.	.	14	TRBJ2-7	TGTGCCAGCAGGAGGACGGCGAGCTCCTACGAGCAGTACTTC	CASRRTASSYEQYF
TRBV27	many	.	12	TRBJ1-2	TGTGCCAGCAGTTTTGAGGGGGGTGGCTACACCTTC	CASSFEGGGYTF
TRBV10-3	many	.	13	TRBJ1-1	TGTGCCACGGGAAGGGGAGCTGACACTGAAGCTTTCTTT	CATGRGADTEAFF
TRBV2	many	.	14	TRBJ2-5	TGTGCCAGCACCTTAAGCAGAAGAGGGGAGACCCAGTACTTC	CASTLSRRGETQYF
TRBV3-1	many	.	15	TRBJ1-3	TGTGCCAGCAGCCAAGAAGCAGGTGGTGGAAACACCATATATTTT	CASSQEAGGGNTIYF
TRBV20-1	many	TRBD1	12	TRBJ1-1	TGCAGTGCTGAGACAGGGGACACTGAAGCTTTCTTT	CSAETGDTEAFF
TRBV5-1	many	.	13	TRBJ1-1	TGCGCCAGCACTCAGACGGTGAACACTGAAGCTTTCTTT	CASTQTVNTEAFF
TRBV6-2/TRBV6-3	.	TRBD1	14	TRBJ1-6	TGTGCCAGCAGGCCCACAGGGGACGATTCACCCCTCCACTTT	CASRPTGDDSPLHF
TRBV10-1	few	TRBD1	14	TRBJ2-5	TGCGCCAGCAGTGTGGGACAGGGCCTGGAGACCCAGTACTTC	CASSVGQGLETQYF
TRBV20-1	.	.	13	TRBJ2-5	TGCAGTGCTAGAGCTCAGGGTCGTGAGACCCAGTACTTC	CSARAQGRETQYF
TRBV10-3	.	.	18	TRBJ2-7	TGTGCCATCAGTGAGTCGGGTGGAAGAACAGGAAAAATCTACGAGCAGTACTTC	CAISESGGRTGKIYEQYF
TRBV10-3	many	TRBD2	15	TRBJ2-2	TGTGCCATCAGCCCTAGCGGAGAAAACACCGGGGAGCTGTTTTTT	CAISPSGENTGELFF
TRBV7-3	few	.	13	TRBJ1-2	TGTGCCAGCAGCTTAACGGACGGCGATGGCTACACCTTC	CASSLTDGDGYTF
TRBV6-1	many	.	12	TRBJ2-7	TGTGCCAGCAGGCGACAGGCGGGCGAGCAGTACTTC	CASRRQAGEQYF
TRBV20-1	many	.	13	TRBJ2-1	TGCAGTGCAAATAGCGGAGTGGGCAATGAGCAGTTCTTC	CSANSGVGNEQFF
TRBV9	.	.	12	TRBJ2-2	TGTGCCAGCAGCGCGCGGGCCGGGGAGCTGTTTTTT	CASSARAGELFF
TRBV11-2	many	.	13	TRBJ2-1	TGTGCCAGCAGCCTAACCCTCCACAATGAGCAGTTCTTC	CASSLTLHNEQFF
TRBV19	.	.	14	TRBJ1-5	TGTGCCAGTAGTATTAGTAGTCTCAATCAGCCCCAGCATTTT	CASSISSLNQPQHF
TRBV20-1	few	.	15	TRBJ2-1	TGCAGTGCTAGAGATCCCGATAGCCCCTACAATGAGCAGTTCTTC	CSARDPDSPYNEQFF
TRBV6-2/TRBV6-3	.	.	14	TRBJ1-2	TGTGCCAGCAGTTATATAACAGGGTTCTATGGCTACACCTTC	CASSYITGFYGYTF
TRBV3-1	many	TRBD1	16	TRBJ2-7	TGTGCCAGCAGCCACCCCCGGGACAGGGGGGCATACGAGCAGTACTTC	CASSHPRDRGAYEQYF
TRBV19	few	.	15	TRBJ1-1	TGTGCCAGTAGTAGGGGGAGGGGCGGTCTGACTGAAGCTTTCTTT	CASSRGRGGLTEAFF
TRBV5-4	many	.	11	TRBJ1-2	TGTGCCAGCAGCTTATACTATGGCTACACCTTC	CASSLYYGYTF
TRBV18	.	.	16	TRBJ1-4	TGTGCCAGCTCACCGCTCACGGCAGGCTCAAATGAAAAACTGTTTTTT	CASSPLTAGSNEKLFF
TRBV19	few	TRBD2	20	TRBJ2-2	TGTGCCAGTAACCGAGTGAACGGACTAGCGGGAGGATTCCGGGCCGGGGAGCTGTTTTTT	CASNRVNGLAGGFRAGELFF
TRBV20-1	few	TRBD1	17	TRBJ1-6	TGCAGTGCCCCCACCGGGACAGGGCCCTTAACGGATTCACCCCTCCACTTT	CSAPTGTGPLTDSPLHF
TRBV9	.	.	13	TRBJ2-1	TGTGCCAGCAGCGTTGCACTAGTCGATGAGCAGTTCTTC	CASSVALVDEQFF
TRBV20-1	few	TRBD1	13	TRBJ1-4	TGCAGTGCTAGAGGCCAGGGGGCTGAAAAACTGTTTTTT	CSARGQGAEKLFF
TRBV6-1	many	.	13	TRBJ1-1	TGTGCCAGCAGTGCTATTGAGAACACTGAAGCTTTCTTT	CASSAIENTEAFF
TRBV29-1	few	.	11	TRBJ1-2	TGCAGCGTTGATGGTATCTATGGCTACACCTTC	CSVDGIYGYTF
TRBV7-2	few	.	13	TRBJ1-4	TGTGCCAGCAGCTTAGCGATAGAGGGGAGACTGTTTTTT	CASSLAIEGRLFF
TRBV28	.	.	11	TRBJ2-7	TGTGCCGGCAGTTCCCGGTACGAGCAGTACTTC	CAGSSRYEQYF
TRBV7-2	many	.	12	TRBJ2-2	TGTGCCAGCAGCTTTTACACCGGGGAGCTGTTTTTT	CASSFYTGELFF
TRBV3-1	few	.	14	TRBJ2-7	TGTGCCAGCAGCCAAGGGTCCAGGGGGGCTGAGCAGTACTTC	CASSQGSRGAEQYF
TRBV20-1	many	TRBD2	14	TRBJ2-1	TGCAGTGCTCTACCGGGACTAGGAACCAATGAGCAGTTCTTC	CSALPGLGTNEQFF
TRBV14	few	.	15	TRBJ1-3	TGTGCCAGCAGCCCCAGTCTACGCTCTGGAAACACCATATATTTT	CASSPSLRSGNTIYF
TRBV27	many	.	17	TRBJ2-3	TGTGCCAGCAGTTTATCCACCCCGGGACCCCGGGGCTCTGGGCAGTATTTT	CASSLSTPGPRGSGQYF
TRBV20-1	.	.	17	TRBJ2-6	TGCAGTGCTTACCGACAGGCTCAATACTCTGGGGCCAACGTCCTGACTTTC	CSAYRQAQYSGANVLTF
TRBV30	.	.	14	TRBJ1-3	TGTGCCTGGAGTGTCTCGGGGTCGCGAAACACCATATATTTT	CAWSVSGSRNTIYF
TRBV5-1	.	.	13	TRBJ1-3	TGCGCCAGCAGCCGGGACACGTCAAACACCATATATTTT	CASSRDTSNTIYF
TRBV15	many	.	16	TRBJ2-1	TGTGCCACCAGCAGAGATTCAGGAGGGGTCTACAATGAGCAGTTCTTC	CATSRDSGGVYNEQFF
TRBV7-3	few	.	13	TRBJ2-7	TGTGCCAGCAGCTTAGATCGGACCAACGAGCAGTACTTC	CASSLDRTNEQYF
TRBV9	few	TRBD1	17	TRBJ2-2	TGTGCCAGCAGCGCCAATCCGGGACAGGTATACACCGGGGAGCTGTTTTTT	CASSANPGQVYTGELFF
TRBV3-1	many	.	13	TRBJ2-1	TGTGCCAGCAGCCAAGTCCTTTTCAATGAGCAGTTCTTC	CASSQVLFNEQFF
TRBV2	few	.	14	TRBJ1-5	TGTGCCAGCGGCGTTCCAGAGGCGAGACGGCCCCAGCATTTT	CASGVPEARRPQHF
TRBV27	many	.	14	TRBJ2-5	TGTGCCAGCGTGGCTGTCGGTGAGGGCGAGACCCAGTACTTC	CASVAVGEGETQYF
TRBV3-1	many	TRBD2	16	TRBJ2-1	TGTGCCAGCAGCCAAGCGGGAGGGAAGTCCTACAATGAGCAGTTCTTC	CASSQAGGKSYNEQFF
TRBV27	medium-sized	.	16	TRBJ2-1	TGTGCCAGCAGTTTTCAGTGGCCACCTCCTTACAATGAGCAGTTCTTC	CASSFQWPPPYNEQFF